This T cell receptor beta chain comes out of a study of identical twins (dated by TCRdb to the mid-2010s). Some background on the complete study: To test whether fetal clonotypes persist, this study deep-sequenced TCR alpha and beta repertoires from monozygotic twins, from unrelated adults of various ages, and from cord blood. Replicate twin experiments were performed at different times using different library preparation protocols to rule out contamination. What the study reported, not specific to this receptor: Abundant cord blood beta clonotypes had fewer insertions, young adult naive repertoires showed a similar but weaker trend, and memory repertoires showed no such trend. Zero-insertion analyses could be partly confounded by invariant T cells such as MAIT and iNKT, although diverse VJ usage argued against such confounding for most clonotypes. Compared with coincidental sharing between unrelated individuals, out-of-frame TCR alpha sequences shared between twins had an excess of sequences with low generation probability. The excess sharing between twins in beta out-of-frame sequences was weaker because fewer shared sequences reduced the signal-to-noise ratio. Conclusions relied on cross-sectional statistical analysis, since the same donors could not be followed over many years. In monozygotic twins, out-of-frame TCR alpha sharing was systematically underestimated by recombination models, although the models agreed with sharing between unrelated individuals.

Every donor in the study was a healthy Caucasian. V is pruned by 6 bases and J by 4 bases, leaving 8 bases of the junction without a gene match. There are 13 amino acids in the CDR3, from cysteine to phenylalanine inclusive. Left in the record is the CDR3 DNA by itself, 39 bases read in frame from the first base. Reading the germline V gene gives CDR1 SQVTM and CDR2 ANQGSEA. Library construction relied on 5' RACE. The sequencer was an Illumina HiSeq 2000. Template switching introduced a universal primer binding site; the final cDNA contained a unique molecular identifier, enabling accurate counting of TCR cDNA molecules. First-strand cDNA for TCR alpha and beta chains was synthesized from specific primers in the conserved constant-segment region. To control for contamination, every cDNA library was double barcoded, receiving both a SMART-Mk sample barcode and Illumina barcodes. TruSeq adapter sequences, together with Illumina sample barcodes, were added in two successive PCR steps. TCR alpha and beta cDNA libraries were sequenced on the Illumina HiSeq platform with custom primers. Per the original workflow: Raw reads were processed with MiGEC to extract unique molecular identifiers, and MiXCR was used to determine CDR3 positions. For each individual, recombination models were inferred using an EM algorithm with the repgenHMM and IGoR tools. The analysis of shared clonotypes was done with the tcR package in R, with sharing normalized by the product of cloneset sizes. To study raw recombination without the effects of thymic and clonal selection, out-of-frame nonproductive sequences were analyzed. TCRdb reworked the public reads: Q25 trimming with fastp, MiXCR clone assembly, productive beta chains retained. Rows matching on CDR3 protein sequence are summarized as one entry with the most common DNA and genes. TCRdb, not the original authors, processed these V and J calls. This sample gives about 1.7 million distinct CDR3 sequences in total; 25% to 35% of them show up just once. The ten largest clones represent more than 0.25% of the sample.

This clonotype has just a few counts. Its recognized antigen is unknown. Per-base quality was not reported, and no clone a single base away is much larger than it. The sequenced sample was cord blood. The TCR comes from a newborn girl in good health. The chain couples TRBV29-1 to TRBJ1-2; 7 nucleotides in the junction match TRBD1. The CDR3 region: CSVPGQTAYGYTF. The nucleotide sequence reads as follows: TGCAGCGTCCCGGGACAGACAGCCTATGGCTACACCTTC.